The 17 T cell receptor beta chains given below trace back to one sample, sequenced in a study of blood T cell repertoires in COVID-19. The repertoire was sequenced with immunoSEQ multiplex PCR; TCRdb's copy has only in-frame clones and lacks some. The data contain roughly 150,000 clones, approximately 91% of them singletons. Sequencing was performed on peripheral blood. The receptors here all came from a man younger than 35 with COVID-19, enrolled during active disease.

The J gene is TRBJ2-1, the V gene TRBV6-6; 13 bases map to TRBD2. Trimming cost V 0 bases and J 5 bases; bases outside gene matches: 1. CDR1 is MNHNY and CDR2 is SVGAGI in the germline V gene (reference sequence). The CDR3 loop spans 16 amino acids. Here the CDR3 reads CASSYSTSGRNNEQFF. CDR3 bases: TGTGCCAGCAGTTACTCGACTAGCGGGAGGAACAATGAGCAGTTCTTC.

The chain couples TRBV6-6 to TRBJ2-3; 8 nucleotides match TRBD2. The V gene's germline CDR1 is MNHNY and CDR2 SVGAGI (reference sequence). The CDR3 is made up of 15 amino acids. V lost 2 bases, J lost 5 bases, and 6 bases stayed unmatched. The CDR3 sequence: CASSYTGGPEDTQYF. DNA for the CDR3: TGTGCCAGCAGTTACACGGGAGGGCCCGAAGATACGCAGTATTTT.

The chain links TRBV2 to TRBJ1-5; 8 nucleotides match TRBD1. V was pared by 6 bases and J by 6 bases, with 7 bases of the junction left unmatched. Germline V gene data show CDR1 as SNHLY and CDR2 as FYNNEI. CDR3 length: 14 residues. The CDR3 protein is CASRVGTGGQPQHF. The CDR3, as DNA: TGTGCCAGCAGGGTAGGAACAGGGGGTCAGCCCCAGCATTTT.

The chain is built from TRBV10-1 and TRBJ2-1, with 12 bases matching TRBD2. The CDR3 consists of 15 residues. Germline CDR1 and CDR2: WNHNN and SYGVQD (reference sequence). J gave up 7 bases and V 6 bases, and 7 bases lay outside the gene matches. The CDR3 spells CASSPGTSGLNEQFF. CDR3 bases: TGCGCCAGCAGCCCCGGGACTAGCGGGTTGAATGAGCAGTTCTTC.

The chain links TRBV10-2 to TRBJ2-1; TRBD2 aligns across 8 bases. V shed 8 bases and J 8 bases; nucleotides not matched to a gene: 11. The CDR3 covers 14 residues. Germline CDR1 and CDR2: WSHSY and SAAADI. The CDR3 spells CASSGIAGRYEQFF. CDR3 nucleotide sequence: TGCGCCAGCTCCGGGATAGCGGGACGGTATGAGCAGTTCTTC.

In its sample, this clone was seen once. The V call is TRBV5-1, the J call TRBJ2-1, with 14 nucleotides matching TRBD2. This CDR3 contains 19 residues. CDR1 is SGHRS and CDR2 is YFSETQ in the germline V gene. Trimming cost V 1 base and J 6 bases; bases outside gene matches: 12. The CDR3 loop is CASSLYRTSGRTGVNEQFF. The CDR3 nucleotides are TGCGCCAGCAGCTTGTACCGGACTAGCGGGAGGACAGGCGTCAATGAGCAGTTCTTC. The full variable domain, completed using reference TRBV5-1 and TRBJ2-1, is KAGVTQTPRYLIKTRGQQVTLSCSPISGHRSVSWYQQTPGQGLQFLFEYFSETQRNKGNFPGRFSGRQFSNSRSEMNVSTLELGDSALYLCASSLYRTSGRTGVNEQFFGPGTRLTVL.

V gene TRBV5-1 combines with J gene TRBJ1-1; possibly TRBD1 for D (5 bases). This CDR3 comprises 16 residues. The V gene's germline CDR1 is SGHRS and CDR2 YFSETQ. V was shortened by 0 bases and J by 1 base, with 13 bases between the two germline ends. CDR3 sequence reads: CASSLVRGTRNTEAFF. Here the CDR3 DNA reads TGCGCCAGCAGCTTGGTTCGGGGGACCAGGAACACTGAAGCTTTCTTT.

The V and J genes are TRBV9 and TRBJ2-1; 8 bases line up with TRBD2. Germline V gene sequence: CDR1 SGDLS, CDR2 YYNGEE. The J segment lost 0 bases and the V segment lost 4 bases, leaving 3 bases of the junction unmatched. The CDR3 runs to 15 residues. CDR3 residues: CASSTGTSSYNEQFF. In nucleotides, the CDR3 is TGTGCCAGCAGCACTGGGACTAGCTCCTACAATGAGCAGTTCTTC.

This clone was detected a few times. V usage is TRBV18 and J usage is TRBJ2-7, with TRBD2 matching over 11 bases. CDR1 and CDR2 (germline): KGHSH, LQKENI. This CDR3 spans 15 amino acids. The V and J ends lost 3 bases and 7 bases, in that order; junction bases with no gene match: 8. CDR3 DNA: TGTGCCAGCTCACCTGCGACTAGCGGGGCAAGAGAGCAGTACTTC. Amino acids: CASSPATSGAREQYF. Full variable domain (rest looked up from reference TRBV18 and TRBJ2-7): NAGVMQNPRHLVRRRGQEARLRCSPMKGHSHVYWYRQLPEEGLKFMVYLQKENIIDESGMPKERFSAEFPKEGPSILRIQQVVRGDSAAYFCASSPATSGAREQYFGPGTRLTVT.

The genes are TRBV6-2 or TRBV6-3 and TRBJ2-3, with 7 nucleotides matching TRBD2. The junction had 6 bases not matched to a gene; V was cut back by 6 bases and J by 0 bases. The CDR3 is made up of 15 amino acids. CDR1 MNHEY and CDR2 SVGEGT come from the germline V gene. CDR3 sequence reads: CASSRDYGSTDTQYF. Written as DNA, the CDR3 is TGTGCCAGCAGCCGGGACTACGGTAGCACAGATACGCAGTATTTT.

This chain uses TRBV5-4 with TRBJ2-2; D may be TRBD2 (6 bases). The CDR3 length is 16 residues. Trimming removed 4 bases from V and 0 bases from J, with 13 bases in between. Germline V lookup: CDR1 SGHNT, CDR2 YYREEE (reference sequence). As DNA, the CDR3 is TGTGCCAGCAGCCCCCGGCTAGCGTCGAACACCGGGGAGCTGTTTTTT. Its translation: CASSPRLASNTGELFF.

This chain links TRBV4-3 with TRBJ2-1; D unresolved. This CDR3 comprises 13 residues. Trimming cost V 1 base and J 8 bases, with 9 bases left between them. The germline CDR1 and CDR2 sequences are LGHNA and YSLEER. The chain's CDR3 is CASSQVESHEQFF. The DNA for the CDR3 is TGCGCCAGCAGCCAAGTGGAGAGCCATGAGCAGTTCTTC.

This clone was counted only a few times. The chain combines TRBV29-1 with TRBJ1-1, with D unclear. Trimming shortened V by 4 bases and J by 1 base, and 7 bases separated the two germline ends. Looked up from germline, CDR1 is SQVTM and CDR2 is ANQGSEA. CDR3 length: 12 amino acids. The CDR3 loop is CSVGQWNTEAFF. CDR3 coding DNA: TGCAGCGTTGGGCAGTGGAACACTGAAGCTTTCTTT.

The genes are TRBV27 and TRBJ1-4, with 11 nucleotides matching TRBD1. V was clipped by 6 bases and J by 7 bases; unmatched bases: 4. Germline values: CDR1 MNHEY, CDR2 SMNVEV (reference sequence). The CDR3 sequence is 14 residues long. This CDR3 reads CASRGQGGSEKLFF. CDR3 nucleotide sequence: TGTGCCAGCAGGGGACAGGGGGGGAGTGAAAAACTGTTTTTT.

The V and J genes are TRBV3-1 (or the pseudogene TRBV3-2) and TRBJ1-1; weak D call: TRBD1 (6 bases). CDR3 length: 16 amino acids. Germline CDR1 reads LGHDT; CDR2 reads YNNKEL (reference sequence). V gave up 0 bases and J gave up 1 base, with 12 bases separating them. The CDR3 protein is CASSQEARGTNTEAFF. DNA of the CDR3: TGTGCCAGCAGCCAAGAGGCCAGGGGCACGAACACTGAAGCTTTCTTT.

This rearrangement joins TRBV20-1 to TRBJ2-7; 8 nucleotides line up with TRBD1. There are 13 residues in the CDR3. Germline values: CDR1 DFQATT, CDR2 SNEGSKA (reference sequence). V dropped 3 bases and J dropped 7; count of bases not matched to a gene: 8. CDR3 sequence (DNA): TGCAGTGCTAGTGGGGGCAGGGGGCGGGAGCAGTACTTC. As protein: CSASGGRGREQYF.

This sequence joins TRBV7-8 and TRBJ2-2, with 7 bases aligning to TRBD1. V lost 0 bases, J lost 3 bases, and 1 base stayed unmatched. The CDR3 totals 15 residues. The germline gives CDR1 SGHVS, CDR2 FQNEAQ. CDR3 residues: CASSLAGQDTGELFF. The CDR3 region has the DNA TGTGCCAGCAGCTTAGCCGGACAGGACACCGGGGAGCTGTTTTTT.